This T cell receptor (beta chain) comes out of a study of blood T cell repertoires in COVID-19. Study as a whole: There were acute and convalescent COVID-19 samples, and they came from the United States, Italy and Spain. T cells, B-cell-depleted T cells, or PBMCs supplied cDNA or gDNA.

This CDR3 region has 13 residues. V was cut by 3 bases and J by 5 bases, with 9 bases left in between. Looked up from germline, CDR1 is MNHNS and CDR2 is SASEGT. Methods used by the authors: By means of reference gene primer amplification, nucleated cell counts were estimated. The data were produced by immunoSEQ multiplex PCR, yet TCRdb's version contains in-frame clones alone and is incomplete. D and trimming come from the DNA, and the V and J calls and clone size come from that table. This table holds fewer than 350,000 clones, approximately 86% found once. V is TRBV6-1 and J is TRBJ2-3; D is ambiguous. The sequenced material came from peripheral blood. This receptor was taken from a man aged 18 to 29 with active or convalescent COVID-19. Here the CDR3 reads CASSDVERDTQYF. DNA for the CDR3: TGTGCCAGCAGTGATGTGGAGCGAGATACGCAGTATTTT.